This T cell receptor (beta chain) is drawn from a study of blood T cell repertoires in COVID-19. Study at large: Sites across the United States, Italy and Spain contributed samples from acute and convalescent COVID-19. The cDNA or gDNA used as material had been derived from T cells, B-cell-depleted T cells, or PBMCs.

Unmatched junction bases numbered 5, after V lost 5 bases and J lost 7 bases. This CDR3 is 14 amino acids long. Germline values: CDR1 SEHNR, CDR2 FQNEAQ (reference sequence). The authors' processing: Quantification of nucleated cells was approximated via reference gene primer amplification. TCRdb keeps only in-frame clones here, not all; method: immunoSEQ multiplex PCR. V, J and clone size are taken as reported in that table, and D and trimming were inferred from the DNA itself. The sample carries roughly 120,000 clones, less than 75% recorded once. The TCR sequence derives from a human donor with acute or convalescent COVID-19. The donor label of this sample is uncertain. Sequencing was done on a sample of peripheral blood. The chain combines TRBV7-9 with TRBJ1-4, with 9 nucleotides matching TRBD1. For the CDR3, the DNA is TGTGCCAGCAGCGTGGGACAGGGAAGTGAAAAACTGTTTTTT. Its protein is CASSVGQGSEKLFF.